Listed below are T cell receptor beta chains from one sample, sequenced in a study of cytomegalovirus exposure and HLA in healthy donors. TCRdb's copy holds only in-frame clones and misses some; the assay was immunoSEQ multiplex PCR. The repertoire holds about 160,000 clones, about 80% seen once, with roughly 4.4% in the top ten. Source material: PBMCs. The receptors were gathered from a man aged 25 to 40 in good health and CMV-seronegative. The CDR3 runs from the conserved cysteine through the conserved F or W. D genes are given only for firm matches. Where a row states a size, it is once, few, many or the class of an expanded clone; other rows omit it.

cdr3_aa: CASSKGVGTDTEAFF
cdr3_nt: TGTGCCAGCAGCAAGGGGGTGGGGACGGACACTGAAGCTTTCTTT
clone_size: .
d_call: .
v_call: TRBV7-9
j_call: TRBJ1-1

cdr3_aa: CASSLRRGLEETQYF
cdr3_nt: TGTGCCAGCAGCTTAAGGAGGGGGCTGGAAGAGACCCAGTACTTC
clone_size: .
d_call: .
v_call: TRBV7-9
j_call: TRBJ2-5

cdr3_aa: CASSYSGGEDTQYF
cdr3_nt: TGTGCCAGCAGTTATAGCGGGGGGGAAGATACGCAGTATTTT
clone_size: .
d_call: TRBD2
v_call: TRBV6-6
j_call: TRBJ2-3

cdr3_aa: CASGDSMNTEAFF
cdr3_nt: TGTGCCAGCGGGGACAGCATGAACACTGAAGCTTTCTTT
clone_size: .
d_call: TRBD1
v_call: TRBV6-1
j_call: TRBJ1-1

cdr3_aa: CSVGTLREQYF
cdr3_nt: TGCAGCGTAGGGACATTGAGGGAGCAGTACTTC
clone_size: .
d_call: .
v_call: TRBV29-1
j_call: TRBJ2-7

cdr3_aa: CASSSRGSANEKLFF
cdr3_nt: TGTGCCAGCAGCTCACGAGGGTCTGCTAATGAAAAACTGTTTTTT
clone_size: once
d_call: .
v_call: TRBV7-7
j_call: TRBJ1-4

cdr3_aa: CATSRTVPGGPQHF
cdr3_nt: TGTGCCACCAGCCGGACGGTGCCAGGGGGGCCCCAGCATTTT
clone_size: .
d_call: TRBD1
v_call: TRBV15
j_call: TRBJ1-5

cdr3_aa: CASSPGGGQSTF
cdr3_nt: TGCGCCAGCAGCCCCGGAGGGGGACAGAGCACCTTC
clone_size: once
d_call: TRBD1
v_call: TRBV5-1
j_call: TRBJ1-2

cdr3_aa: CASSQEGGGFYGYTF
cdr3_nt: TGTGCCAGCAGCCAAGAGGGAGGAGGATTCTATGGCTACACCTTC
clone_size: .
d_call: .
v_call: TRBV14
j_call: TRBJ1-2

cdr3_aa: CSVETVSTSMVYEQYF
cdr3_nt: TGCAGCGTTGAAACAGTCTCAACATCTATGGTCTACGAGCAGTACTTC
clone_size: .
d_call: .
v_call: TRBV29-1
j_call: TRBJ2-7

cdr3_aa: CASSRTAFMNTEAFF
cdr3_nt: TGTGCCAGCAGCCGGACAGCATTCATGAACACTGAAGCTTTCTTT
clone_size: few
d_call: .
v_call: TRBV16
j_call: TRBJ1-1

cdr3_aa: CASSLSGGNTIYF
cdr3_nt: TGTGCCAGCAGTTTAAGCGGGGGAAACACCATATATTTT
clone_size: .
d_call: .
v_call: TRBV27
j_call: TRBJ1-3

cdr3_aa: CASSDGLAGQGYEQYF
cdr3_nt: TGTGCCAGTAGTGACGGACTAGCGGGACAAGGCTACGAGCAGTACTTC
clone_size: .
d_call: TRBD2
v_call: TRBV19
j_call: TRBJ2-7

cdr3_aa: CASSYAGGEPGNTIYF
cdr3_nt: TGTGCCAGCAGTTACGCGGGGGGGGAGCCTGGAAACACCATATATTTT
clone_size: .
d_call: .
v_call: TRBV6-6
j_call: TRBJ1-3

cdr3_aa: CASMRSYNEQFF
cdr3_nt: TGCGCCAGCATGCGCTCCTACAATGAGCAGTTCTTC
clone_size: .
d_call: .
v_call: TRBV5-1
j_call: TRBJ2-1

cdr3_aa: CASNDRGFYEQYF
cdr3_nt: TGTGCCAGCAACGACAGGGGATTTTACGAGCAGTACTTC
clone_size: .
d_call: TRBD1
v_call: TRBV28
j_call: TRBJ2-7

cdr3_aa: CASSPRTGKGTEAFF
cdr3_nt: TGTGCCAGCAGCCCGAGGACAGGGAAGGGCACTGAAGCTTTCTTT
clone_size: once
d_call: TRBD1
v_call: TRBV7-2
j_call: TRBJ1-1

cdr3_aa: CASSLERGASETQYF
cdr3_nt: TGTGCCAGCAGTTTAGAGCGGGGGGCGTCGGAGACCCAGTACTTC
clone_size: .
d_call: TRBD2
v_call: TRBV27
j_call: TRBJ2-5

cdr3_aa: CAWSGQGQMATNEKLFF
cdr3_nt: TGTGCCTGGAGTGGGCAGGGGCAAATGGCAACTAATGAAAAACTGTTTTTT
clone_size: .
d_call: .
v_call: TRBV30
j_call: TRBJ1-4

cdr3_aa: CAWSVGGEQYF
cdr3_nt: TGTGCCTGGAGTGTAGGGGGCGAGCAGTACTTC
clone_size: .
d_call: .
v_call: TRBV30
j_call: TRBJ2-7

cdr3_aa: CASSPLGDRGRETQYF
cdr3_nt: TGTGCCAGCTCACCCCTCGGGGACAGGGGGCGAGAGACCCAGTACTTC
clone_size: .
d_call: TRBD1
v_call: TRBV18
j_call: TRBJ2-5

cdr3_aa: CASSVGAGTGDNIQYF
cdr3_nt: TGCGCCAGCAGCGTTGGGGCGGGGACAGGGGACAACATTCAGTACTTC
clone_size: .
d_call: TRBD1
v_call: TRBV5-1
j_call: TRBJ2-4

cdr3_aa: CASSEWGAAYEQYF
cdr3_nt: TGTGCCAGCAGTGAATGGGGAGCCGCCTACGAGCAGTACTTC
clone_size: .
d_call: .
v_call: TRBV5-5
j_call: TRBJ2-7

cdr3_aa: CASSSGGLAGITDTQYF
cdr3_nt: TGTGCCAGCAGCTCGGGGGGGCTAGCGGGTATCACAGATACGCAGTATTTT
clone_size: .
d_call: TRBD2
v_call: TRBV7-3
j_call: TRBJ2-3